This TCR beta chain is from a study of control samples from healthy donors and cancer patients. V gave up 6 bases and J gave up 8 bases, with 13 bases separating them. Per germline, CDR1 MNHEY and CDR2 SVGAGI. This CDR3 comprises 13 residues. Profiled with immunoSEQ multiplex PCR; TCRdb holds only in-frame clones, not every one. Here the sample spans approximately 87,000 clones, 91% being singletons. This sequence originates from a man in his forties or fifties in good health. The V and J genes are TRBV6-5 and TRBJ1-4, with D unclear. Input material: blood. The CDR3 sequence is CASRRGLEEKLFF. The CDR3, as DNA: TGTGCCAGCAGGAGAGGACTGGAGGAAAAACTGTTTTTT.